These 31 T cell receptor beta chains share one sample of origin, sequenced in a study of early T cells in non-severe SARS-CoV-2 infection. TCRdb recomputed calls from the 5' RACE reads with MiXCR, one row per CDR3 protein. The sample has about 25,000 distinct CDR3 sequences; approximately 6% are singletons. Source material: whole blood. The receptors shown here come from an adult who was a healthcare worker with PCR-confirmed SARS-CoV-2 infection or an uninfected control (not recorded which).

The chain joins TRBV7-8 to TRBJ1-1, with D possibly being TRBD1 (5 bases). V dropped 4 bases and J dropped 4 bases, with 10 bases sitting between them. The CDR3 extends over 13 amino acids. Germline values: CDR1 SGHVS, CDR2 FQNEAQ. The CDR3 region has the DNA TGTGCCAGCAGCTCCCGCGGGGGCACTGAAGCTTTCTTT. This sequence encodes CASSSRGGTEAFF.

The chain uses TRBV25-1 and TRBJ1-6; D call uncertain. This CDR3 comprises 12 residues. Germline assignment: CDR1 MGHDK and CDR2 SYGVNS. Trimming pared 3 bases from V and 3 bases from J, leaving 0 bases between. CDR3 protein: CASSDYNSPLHF. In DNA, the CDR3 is TGTGCCAGCAGTGACTATAATTCACCCCTCCACTTT.

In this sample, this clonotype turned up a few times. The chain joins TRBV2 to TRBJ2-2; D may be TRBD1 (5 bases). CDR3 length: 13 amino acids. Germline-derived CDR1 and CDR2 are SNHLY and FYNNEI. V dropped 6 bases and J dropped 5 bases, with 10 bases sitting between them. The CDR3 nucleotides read TGTGCCAGCAGGCAACAGGAGACCGGGGAGCTGTTTTTT. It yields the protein CASRQQETGELFF.

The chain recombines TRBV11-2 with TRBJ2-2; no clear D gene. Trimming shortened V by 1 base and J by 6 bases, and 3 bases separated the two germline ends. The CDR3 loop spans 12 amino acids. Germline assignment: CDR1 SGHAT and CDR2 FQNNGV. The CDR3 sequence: CASSLVAGELFF. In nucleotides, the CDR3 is TGTGCCAGCAGCTTAGTCGCCGGGGAGCTGTTTTTT.

The DNA for the CDR3 is TGTGCCAGCTCACCCTGGGGGCACGTCACCGGGGAGCTGTTTTTT. Its protein is CASSPWGHVTGELFF. The V gene is TRBV18, the J gene TRBJ2-2; D possibly corresponds to TRBD1 (6 bases). The CDR3 covers 15 residues. V lost 3 bases, J lost 4 bases, and 12 bases lay in between. Germline lookup yields CDR1 KGHSH and CDR2 LQKENI.

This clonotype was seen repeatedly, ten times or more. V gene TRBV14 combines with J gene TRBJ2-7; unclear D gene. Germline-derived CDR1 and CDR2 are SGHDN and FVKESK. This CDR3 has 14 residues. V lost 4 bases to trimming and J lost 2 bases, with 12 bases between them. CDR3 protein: CASSPRGVTYEQYF. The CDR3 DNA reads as TGTGCCAGCAGCCCCCGCGGAGTTACCTACGAGCAGTACTTC.

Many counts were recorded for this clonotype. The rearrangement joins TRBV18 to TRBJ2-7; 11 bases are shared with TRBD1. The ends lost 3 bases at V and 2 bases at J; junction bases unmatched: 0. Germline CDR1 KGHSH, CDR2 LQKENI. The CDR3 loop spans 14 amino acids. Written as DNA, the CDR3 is TGTGCCAGCTCACCGGGACAGGGGGCCTACGAGCAGTACTTC. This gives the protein CASSPGQGAYEQYF.

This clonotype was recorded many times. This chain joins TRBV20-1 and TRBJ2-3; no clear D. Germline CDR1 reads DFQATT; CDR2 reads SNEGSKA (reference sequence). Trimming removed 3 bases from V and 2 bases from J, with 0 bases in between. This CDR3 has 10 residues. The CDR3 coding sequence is TGCAGTGCTAGCACAGATACGCAGTATTTT. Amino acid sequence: CSASTDTQYF.

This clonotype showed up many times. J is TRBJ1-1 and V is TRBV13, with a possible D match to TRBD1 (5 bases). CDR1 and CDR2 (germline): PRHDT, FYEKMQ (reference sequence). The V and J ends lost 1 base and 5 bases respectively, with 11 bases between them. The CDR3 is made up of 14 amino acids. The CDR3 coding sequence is TGTGCCAGCAGCTTAGACAGGCGGGGTACTGAAGCTTTCTTT. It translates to CASSLDRRGTEAFF.

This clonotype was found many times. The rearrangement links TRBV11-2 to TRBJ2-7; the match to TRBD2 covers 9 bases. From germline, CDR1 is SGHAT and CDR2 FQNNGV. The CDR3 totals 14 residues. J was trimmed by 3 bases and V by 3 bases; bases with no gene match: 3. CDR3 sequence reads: CASSLISGGYEQYF. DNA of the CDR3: TGTGCCAGCAGCTTGATTAGCGGGGGCTACGAGCAGTACTTC. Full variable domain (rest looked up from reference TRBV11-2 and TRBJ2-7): EAGVAQSPRYKIIEKRQSVAFWCNPISGHATLYWYQQILGQGPKLLIQFQNNGVVDDSQLPKDRFSAERLKGVDSTLKIQPAKLEDSAVYLCASSLISGGYEQYFGPGTRLTVT.

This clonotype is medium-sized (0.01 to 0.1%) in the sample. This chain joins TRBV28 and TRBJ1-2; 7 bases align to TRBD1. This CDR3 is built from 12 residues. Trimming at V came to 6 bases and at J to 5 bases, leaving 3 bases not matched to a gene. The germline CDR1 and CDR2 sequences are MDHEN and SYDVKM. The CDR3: CASSTGEYGYTF. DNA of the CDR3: TGTGCCAGCAGCACAGGGGAGTATGGCTACACCTTC.

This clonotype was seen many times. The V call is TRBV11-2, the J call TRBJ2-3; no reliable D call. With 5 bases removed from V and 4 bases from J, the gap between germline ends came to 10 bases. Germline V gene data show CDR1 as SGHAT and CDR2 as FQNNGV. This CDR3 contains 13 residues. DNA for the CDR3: TGTGCCAGCAGCGTGACGGTCCCAGATACGCAGTATTTT. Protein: CASSVTVPDTQYF. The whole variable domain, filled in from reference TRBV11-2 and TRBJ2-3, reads EAGVAQSPRYKIIEKRQSVAFWCNPISGHATLYWYQQILGQGPKLLIQFQNNGVVDDSQLPKDRFSAERLKGVDSTLKIQPAKLEDSAVYLCASSVTVPDTQYFGPGTRLTVL.

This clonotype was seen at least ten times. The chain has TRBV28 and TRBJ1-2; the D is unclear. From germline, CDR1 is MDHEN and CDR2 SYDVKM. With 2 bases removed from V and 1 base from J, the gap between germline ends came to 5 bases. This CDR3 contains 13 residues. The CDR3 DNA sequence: TGTGCCAGCAGTTTACCCGTTAACTATGGCTACACCTTC. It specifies CASSLPVNYGYTF.

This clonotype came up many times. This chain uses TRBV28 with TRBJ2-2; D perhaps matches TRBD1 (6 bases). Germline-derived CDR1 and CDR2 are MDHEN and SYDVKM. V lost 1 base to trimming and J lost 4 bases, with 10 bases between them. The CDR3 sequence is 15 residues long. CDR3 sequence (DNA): TGTGCCAGCAGTTTATATGGCAGGGGCACCGGGGAGCTGTTTTTT. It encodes CASSLYGRGTGELFF.

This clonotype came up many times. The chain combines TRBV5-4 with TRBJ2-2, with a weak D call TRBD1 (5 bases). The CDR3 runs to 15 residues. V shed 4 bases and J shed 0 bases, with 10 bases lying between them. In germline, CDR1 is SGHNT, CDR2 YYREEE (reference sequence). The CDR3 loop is CASSPQVANTGELFF. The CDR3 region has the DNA TGTGCCAGCAGCCCACAGGTCGCGAACACCGGGGAGCTGTTTTTT.

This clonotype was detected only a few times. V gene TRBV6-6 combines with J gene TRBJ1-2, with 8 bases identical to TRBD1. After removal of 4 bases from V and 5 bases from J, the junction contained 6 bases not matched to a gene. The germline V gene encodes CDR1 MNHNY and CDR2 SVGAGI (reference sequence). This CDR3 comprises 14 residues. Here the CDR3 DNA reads TGTGCCAGCAGTTCGGACAGGGCCCAGTATGGCTACACCTTC. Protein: CASSSDRAQYGYTF.

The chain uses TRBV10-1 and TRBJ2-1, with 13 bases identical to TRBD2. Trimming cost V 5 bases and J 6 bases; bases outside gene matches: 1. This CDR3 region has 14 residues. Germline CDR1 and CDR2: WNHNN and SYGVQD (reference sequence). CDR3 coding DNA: TGCGCCAGCAGTCGGACTAGCGGGGGCAATGAGCAGTTCTTC. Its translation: CASSRTSGGNEQFF.

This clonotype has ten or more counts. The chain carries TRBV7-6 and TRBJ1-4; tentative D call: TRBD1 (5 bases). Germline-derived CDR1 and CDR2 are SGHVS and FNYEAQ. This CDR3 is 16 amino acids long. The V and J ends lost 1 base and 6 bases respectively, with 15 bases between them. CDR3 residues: CASSLGPAKGDEKLFF. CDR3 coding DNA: TGTGCCAGCAGCTTAGGTCCTGCGAAAGGGGATGAAAAACTGTTTTTT.

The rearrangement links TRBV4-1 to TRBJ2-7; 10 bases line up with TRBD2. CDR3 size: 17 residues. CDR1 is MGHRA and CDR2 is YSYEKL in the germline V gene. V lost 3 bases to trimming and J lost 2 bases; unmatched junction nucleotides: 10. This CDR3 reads CASSHGLAGVLTYEQYF. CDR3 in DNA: TGCGCCAGCAGCCATGGGCTAGCGGGGGTCTTAACCTACGAGCAGTACTTC.

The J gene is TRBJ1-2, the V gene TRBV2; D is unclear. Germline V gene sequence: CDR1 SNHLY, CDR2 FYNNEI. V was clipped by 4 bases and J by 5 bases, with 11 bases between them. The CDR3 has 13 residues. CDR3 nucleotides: TGTGCCAGCAGTGCAGCACAGCGTTATGGCTACACCTTC. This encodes CASSAAQRYGYTF.

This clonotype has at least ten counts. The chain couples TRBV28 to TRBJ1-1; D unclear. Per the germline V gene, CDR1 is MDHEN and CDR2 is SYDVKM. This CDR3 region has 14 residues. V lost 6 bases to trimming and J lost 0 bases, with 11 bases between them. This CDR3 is CASRKTRMNTEAFF. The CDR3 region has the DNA TGTGCCAGCAGGAAGACGAGAATGAACACTGAAGCTTTCTTT.

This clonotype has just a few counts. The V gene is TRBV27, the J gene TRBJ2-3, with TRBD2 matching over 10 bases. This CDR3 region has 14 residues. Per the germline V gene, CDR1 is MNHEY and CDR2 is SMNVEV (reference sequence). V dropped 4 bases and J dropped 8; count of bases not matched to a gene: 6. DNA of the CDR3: TGTGCCAGCAGTTACCTAGCGGGGGCTTCTACGCAGTATTTT. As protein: CASSYLAGASTQYF.

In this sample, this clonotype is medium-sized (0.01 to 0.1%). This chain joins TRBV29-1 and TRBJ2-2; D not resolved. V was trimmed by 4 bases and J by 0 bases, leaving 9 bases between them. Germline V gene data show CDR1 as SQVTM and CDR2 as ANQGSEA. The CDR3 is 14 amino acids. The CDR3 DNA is TGCAGCGTTGGACACCCCGCGAACACCGGGGAGCTGTTTTTT. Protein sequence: CSVGHPANTGELFF.

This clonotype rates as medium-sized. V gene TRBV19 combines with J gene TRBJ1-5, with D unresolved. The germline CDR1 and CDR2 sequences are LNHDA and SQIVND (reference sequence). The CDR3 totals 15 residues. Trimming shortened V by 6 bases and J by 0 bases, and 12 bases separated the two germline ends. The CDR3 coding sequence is TGTGCCAGTAGGAAGGATGGGATTAGCAATCAGCCCCAGCATTTT. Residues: CASRKDGISNQPQHF.

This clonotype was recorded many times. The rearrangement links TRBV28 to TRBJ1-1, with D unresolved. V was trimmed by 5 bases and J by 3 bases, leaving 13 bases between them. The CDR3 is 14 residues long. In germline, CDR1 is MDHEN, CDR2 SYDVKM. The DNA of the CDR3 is TGTGCCAGCAGTCGTTTACTTCGAGACACTGAAGCTTTCTTT. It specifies CASSRLLRDTEAFF.

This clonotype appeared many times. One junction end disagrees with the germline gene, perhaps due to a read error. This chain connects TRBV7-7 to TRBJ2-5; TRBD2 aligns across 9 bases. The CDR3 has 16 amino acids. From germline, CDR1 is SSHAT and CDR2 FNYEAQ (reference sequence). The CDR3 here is CASSLSSGGGQETQYF. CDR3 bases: TGTGCTAGCAGCTTAAGTAGCGGGGGAGGCCAAGAGACCCAGTACTTC.

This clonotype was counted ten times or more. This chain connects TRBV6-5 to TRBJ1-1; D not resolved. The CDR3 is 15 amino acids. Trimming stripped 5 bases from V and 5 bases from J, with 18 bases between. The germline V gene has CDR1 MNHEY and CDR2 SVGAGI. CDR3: CASSRAWSSGTEAFF. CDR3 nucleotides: TGTGCCAGCAGTCGAGCTTGGAGCTCGGGGACTGAAGCTTTCTTT.

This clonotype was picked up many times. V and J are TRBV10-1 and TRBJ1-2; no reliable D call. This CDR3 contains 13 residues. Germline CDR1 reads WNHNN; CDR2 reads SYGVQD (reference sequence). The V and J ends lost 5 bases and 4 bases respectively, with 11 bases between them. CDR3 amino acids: CASSPDRVYGYTF. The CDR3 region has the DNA TGCGCCAGCAGTCCCGACCGAGTCTATGGCTACACCTTC.

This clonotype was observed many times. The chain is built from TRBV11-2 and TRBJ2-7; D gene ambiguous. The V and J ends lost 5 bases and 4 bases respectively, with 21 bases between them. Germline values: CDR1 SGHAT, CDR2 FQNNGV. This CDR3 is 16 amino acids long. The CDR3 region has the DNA TGTGCCAGCAGCGCCCTCCCCCGAAAGGAAGGTTACGAGCAGTACTTC. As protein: CASSALPRKEGYEQYF.

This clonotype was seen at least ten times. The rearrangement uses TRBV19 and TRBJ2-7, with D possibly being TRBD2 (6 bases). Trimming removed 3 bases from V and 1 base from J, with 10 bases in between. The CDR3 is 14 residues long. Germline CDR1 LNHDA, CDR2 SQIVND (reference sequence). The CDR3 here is CASSIMEGSYEQYF. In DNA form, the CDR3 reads TGTGCCAGTAGTATTATGGAGGGTTCCTACGAGCAGTACTTC.

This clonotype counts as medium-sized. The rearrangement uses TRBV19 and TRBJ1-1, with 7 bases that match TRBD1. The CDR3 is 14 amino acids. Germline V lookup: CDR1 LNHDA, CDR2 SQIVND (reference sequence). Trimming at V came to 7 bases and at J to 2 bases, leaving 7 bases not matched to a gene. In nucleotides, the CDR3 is TGTGCCAGTACTACCGGGACAGCTAACACTGAAGCTTTCTTT. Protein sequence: CASTTGTANTEAFF.